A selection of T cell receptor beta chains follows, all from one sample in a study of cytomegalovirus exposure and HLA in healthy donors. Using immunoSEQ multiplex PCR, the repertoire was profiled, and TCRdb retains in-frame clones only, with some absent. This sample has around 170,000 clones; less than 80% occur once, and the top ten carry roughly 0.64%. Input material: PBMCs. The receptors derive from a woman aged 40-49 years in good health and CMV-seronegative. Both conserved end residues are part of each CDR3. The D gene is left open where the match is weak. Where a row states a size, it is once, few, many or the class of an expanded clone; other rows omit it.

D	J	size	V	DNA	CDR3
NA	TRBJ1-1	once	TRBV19	TGTGCCAGTAGCAACGACATGAACACTGAAGCTTTCTTT	CASSNDMNTEAFF
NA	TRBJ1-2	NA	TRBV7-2	TGTGCCAGCAGCTCCCGCCGTGGGACACCCACAGTAGCTAACTATGGCTACACCTTC	CASSSRRGTPTVANYGYTF
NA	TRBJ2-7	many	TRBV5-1	TGCGCCAGCAGCTTGGAAACAGGCCACTACGAGCAGTACTTC	CASSLETGHYEQYF
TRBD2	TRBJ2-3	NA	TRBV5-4	TGTGCCAGCAGCTCTCCCTCCGGGGGGGGCAACACAGATACGCAGTATTTT	CASSSPSGGGNTDTQYF
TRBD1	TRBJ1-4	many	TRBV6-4	TGTGCCAGCAGGCCAGGACAGGGGACTAATGAAAAACTGTTTTTT	CASRPGQGTNEKLFF
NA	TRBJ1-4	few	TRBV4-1	TGCGCCAGCAGCCAAAGGGACTCTAATGAAAAACTGTTTTTT	CASSQRDSNEKLFF
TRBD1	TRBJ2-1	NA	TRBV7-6	TGTGCCAGCAGCTTATTTGGAGGCAGGGGGCGTCTTTGGCGCAATGAGCAGTTCTTC	CASSLFGGRGRLWRNEQFF
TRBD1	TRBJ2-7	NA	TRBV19	TGTGCCAGTAGGGCCCAGGGGGCGCGGTCCTACGAGCAGTACTTC	CASRAQGARSYEQYF
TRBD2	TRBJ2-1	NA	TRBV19	TGTGCCAGTAGTCGAATCGCGGGTTTTGCTAGCGGGAGGGCGCCATACAATGAGCAGTTCTTC	CASSRIAGFASGRAPYNEQFF
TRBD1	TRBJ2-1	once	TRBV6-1	TGTGCCACCAATTCAAAGGACAGGACCGAGGAGCAGTTCTTC	CATNSKDRTEEQFF
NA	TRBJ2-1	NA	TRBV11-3	TGTGCCAGCAGCCCCGGGCGGGCAGGGCAGTTCTTC	CASSPGRAGQFF
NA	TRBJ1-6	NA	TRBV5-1	TGCGCCAGCAGCTTGGTTGGCGGCCGAGAATCACCCCTCCACTTT	CASSLVGGRESPLHF
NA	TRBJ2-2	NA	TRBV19	TGTGCCAGTAGTTTCACGGTCGGGGTGGGCACCGGGGAGCTGTTTTTT	CASSFTVGVGTGELFF
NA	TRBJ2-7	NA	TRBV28	TGTGCCAGCAGTTTGGGCGCCTACGAGCAGTACTTC	CASSLGAYEQYF
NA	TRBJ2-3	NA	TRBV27	TGTGCCAGCAGTTTACGAGACAGGTACACAGATACGCAGTATTTT	CASSLRDRYTDTQYF
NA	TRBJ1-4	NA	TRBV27	TGTGCCATCAGGACCAAGCGTGGTGAAAAACTGTTTTTT	CAIRTKRGEKLFF
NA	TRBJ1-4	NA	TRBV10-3	TGTGCCATCAGTGCCTCATGGGGCACGAGTAATGAAAAACTGTTTTTT	CAISASWGTSNEKLFF
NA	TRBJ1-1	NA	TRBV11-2	TGTGCCAGCAGCCAACAGGGAACTGAAGCTTTCTTT	CASSQQGTEAFF
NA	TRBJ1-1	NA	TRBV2	TGTGCCAGCAACGAGGAAATGAACACTGAAGCTTTCTTT	CASNEEMNTEAFF
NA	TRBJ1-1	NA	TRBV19	TGTGCCAGTAGTATAGGCTTCGGGACTGAAGCTTTCTTT	CASSIGFGTEAFF
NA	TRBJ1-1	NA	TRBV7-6	TGTGCCAGCAGCCCCCCTCGGGGGGGGAACACTGAAGCTTTCTTT	CASSPPRGGNTEAFF
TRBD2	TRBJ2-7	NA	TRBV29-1	TGCAGCGTTGAAGCTACGGCAGGCAAGCGGGACCCTCAACAAAGGGACTACGAGCAGTACTTC	CSVEATAGKRDPQQRDYEQYF
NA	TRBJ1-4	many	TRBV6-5	TGTGCCAGCAGTTACTCGGACACCACTAATGAAAAACTGTTTTTT	CASSYSDTTNEKLFF
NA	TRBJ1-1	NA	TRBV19	TGTGCCAGTAGTATCGGAGCGGGAACTGAAGCTTTCTTT	CASSIGAGTEAFF
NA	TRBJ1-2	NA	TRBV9	TGTGCCAGCAGTGGGGGGGGCTACACCTTC	CASSGGGYTF
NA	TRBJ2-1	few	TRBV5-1	TGCGCCAGCAGCTTCGCAGGGGCGAACAATGAGCAGTTCTTC	CASSFAGANNEQFF
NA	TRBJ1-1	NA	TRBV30	TGTGCCTGGAGTGGGCAGGGGAACACTGAAGCTTTCTTT	CAWSGQGNTEAFF
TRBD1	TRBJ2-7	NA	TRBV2	TGTGCCAGCCGACACAGGGGGTATCCCTACGAGCAGTACTTC	CASRHRGYPYEQYF
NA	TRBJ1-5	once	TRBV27	TGTGCCAGCAGCCCAAGGGGGAGCCGATTTAGCAATCAGCCCCAGCATTTT	CASSPRGSRFSNQPQHF
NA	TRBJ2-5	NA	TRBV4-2	TGTGCCAGCAGCCAAGAGGCCTTCAATGAGGCCCAGTACTTC	CASSQEAFNEAQYF
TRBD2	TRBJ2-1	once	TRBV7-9	TGTGCCAGCAGCTTAGGAGGGTTAGCGGGAGTAGGCTTCAATGAGCAGTTCTTC	CASSLGGLAGVGFNEQFF
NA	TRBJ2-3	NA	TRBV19	TGTGCCAGTAGGAGGGCCAGTCCCCCAGATACGCAGTATTTT	CASRRASPPDTQYF
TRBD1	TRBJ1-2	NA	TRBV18	TGTGCCAGCTCACCGGGACAGCAAAACTATGGCTACACCTTC	CASSPGQQNYGYTF
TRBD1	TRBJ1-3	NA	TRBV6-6	TGTGCCAGCAGTTTGGACAGGGCTGGAAACACCATATATTTT	CASSLDRAGNTIYF
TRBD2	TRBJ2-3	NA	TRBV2	TGTGCCAGCAGGGCGCTAGCGGGGGGAAGCACAGATACGCAGTATTTT	CASRALAGGSTDTQYF
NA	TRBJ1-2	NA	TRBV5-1	TGCGCCAGCAGCTGGTACAAGGAGGATGGCTACACCTTC	CASSWYKEDGYTF
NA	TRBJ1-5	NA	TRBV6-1	TGTGCCAGCAGGTACAGGGAAGGACCTCAGCCCCAGCATTTT	CASRYREGPQPQHF
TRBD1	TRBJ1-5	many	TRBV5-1	TGCGCCAGCAGCTTAACAGGGGACCTATATAGCAATCAGCCCCAGCATTTT	CASSLTGDLYSNQPQHF
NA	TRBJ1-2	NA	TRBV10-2	TGCGCCAGCAGTTTGGCAGGGGATGGCTACACCTTC	CASSLAGDGYTF
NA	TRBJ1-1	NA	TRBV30	TGTGCCTGGAGTGAAGGGGGGAGGGACACTGAAGCTTTCTTT	CAWSEGGRDTEAFF